This TCR beta chain is from a study of blood T cell repertoires in COVID-19. Study as a whole: Some COVID-19 samples were acute and others convalescent; all came from the United States, Italy and Spain.

The CDR3 runs to 13 residues. The V end was cut by 6 bases, the J end by 5 bases, with 11 bases between. Germline CDR1 and CDR2: SNHLY and FYNNEI. The protocol was immunoSEQ multiplex PCR, while the TCRdb copy is restricted to in-frame clones and leaves out a portion. Here the sample spans 250,000 to 400,000 clones, under 90% being singletons. This TCR came from a woman in her 30s with COVID-19, enrolled during active disease. Specimen: peripheral blood. The chain employs TRBV2 and TRBJ2-1; possible D gene TRBD2, 5 bases. CDR3 nucleotides: TGTGCCAGCAGACCCGGGGTCCACAATGAGCAGTTCTTC. Amino acid sequence: CASRPGVHNEQFF.